These T cell receptor beta chains were read from a single sample in a study of T cell repertoires in cytomegalovirus infection. TCRdb re-analysed the reads in MiXCR, keeping a single row per CDR3 protein. The table lists 200,000 or so distinct CDR3 sequences, approximately 30% of them singletons. The sequenced sample consisted of PBMCs. All receptors derive from a human donor in good health (CMV status not recorded). Some clones in this sample may be carry-over from other donors' samples. Each CDR3 is given with its conserved first and last residue. Fields, in order: D gene, J gene, V gene, clone size, CDR3 DNA, CDR3 protein. D genes are given only for firm matches. Part of the rows lack a size; the others show once, few, many or a class for expanded clones.

>TRBD2|TRBJ2-7|TRBV10-2|.
TGCGCCAGCAGTGAACGGGGGGGCCTCTACGAGCAGTACTTC
CASSERGGLYEQYF
>TRBD1|TRBJ2-1|TRBV5-5|few
TGTGCCAGCAGCTTTGAAGGGGGCGATGAGCAGTTCTTC
CASSFEGGDEQFF
>.|TRBJ2-6|TRBV6-5|.
TGTGCCAACAGTTCTTGGGGGTCCGGGGCCAACGTCCTGACTTTC
CANSSWGSGANVLTF
>.|TRBJ2-3|TRBV7-9|.
TGTGCCAGCAGCTTGGGGGGCAACCAGTATTTT
CASSLGGNQYF
>.|TRBJ2-1|TRBV2|.
TGTGCCAGCAGTGTCTTCAGGGACAATGAGCAGTTCTTC
CASSVFRDNEQFF
>TRBD1|TRBJ1-1|TRBV11-3|few
TGTGCCAGCAGCCTGGGACAGGGGGCGACCACTGAAGCTTTCTTT
CASSLGQGATTEAFF
>.|TRBJ2-3|TRBV7-3|.
TGTGCCAGCAGCTTAGCGGTTCGGGGGGATACGCAGTATTTT
CASSLAVRGDTQYF
>.|TRBJ2-5|TRBV7-6|.
TGTGCCAGCAGCTCCGGACGGCAGCATACCCAAGAGACCCAGTACTTC
CASSSGRQHTQETQYF
>TRBD1|TRBJ1-6|TRBV5-1|.
TGCGCCAGCAGCCGACAGGGCCAACTCTCCTATAATTCACCCCTCCACTTT
CASSRQGQLSYNSPLHF
>.|TRBJ1-2|TRBV11-2|.
TGTGCCAGCAGCTCACCCGGCCTCTGGGCCTATGGCTACACCTTC
CASSSPGLWAYGYTF
>TRBD1|TRBJ1-2|TRBV28|.
TGTGCCAGCAGCTCTCGGGACAGGGGGCAGGGAGGCTACACCTTC
CASSSRDRGQGGYTF
>.|TRBJ1-1|TRBV5-1|few
TGCGCCAGCAGTGGGTCGGGTGTGATGACTGAAGCTTTCTTT
CASSGSGVMTEAFF
>.|TRBJ1-3|TRBV29-1|few
TGCAGCGTTGTCTACAGCTCTGGAAACACCATATATTTT
CSVVYSSGNTIYF
>TRBD1|TRBJ1-1|TRBV7-9|few
TGTGCCAGCAGCCCCGGGACAGGGGGCTACACTGAAGCTTTCTTT
CASSPGTGGYTEAFF
>.|TRBJ2-5|TRBV7-3|.
TGTGCCAGCAGCTCACAGGGAGGGATACAAGAGACCCAGTACTTC
CASSSQGGIQETQYF
>TRBD1|TRBJ1-2|TRBV19|.
TGTGCCAGTAGTACCTCCTCGGGACAGGTACTTGGCTACACCTTC
CASSTSSGQVLGYTF
>TRBD1|TRBJ1-4|TRBV5-1|.
TGCGCCAGCAGTAACCACGGGACAGCAAATGAAAAACTGTTTTTT
CASSNHGTANEKLFF
>.|TRBJ1-5|TRBV19|few
TGTGCCAGCCGTCTGGCCGGCCAGCCCCAGCATTTT
CASRLAGQPQHF
>.|TRBJ1-2|TRBV20-1|.
TGCAGTGCATGGTCGGCGTCTAACTATGGCTACACCTTC
CSAWSASNYGYTF
>.|TRBJ1-2|TRBV19|few
TGTGCCAGTAAAAGAGGGTCTTCAGGCAAAAATAACTATGGCTACACCTTC
CASKRGSSGKNNYGYTF
>.|TRBJ1-5|TRBV20-1|few
TGCAGTGCTAGGAGTACAGAGGATCAGCCCCAGCATTTT
CSARSTEDQPQHF
>.|TRBJ1-1|TRBV29-1|few
TGCAGCGTCCAATACCGGGGGCAAATGGATGAAGCTTTCTTT
CSVQYRGQMDEAFF
>TRBD1|TRBJ2-1|TRBV11-2|.
TGTGCCAGCAGTTCGGGACAGGTTAACAATGAGCAGTTCTTC
CASSSGQVNNEQFF
>TRBD1|TRBJ2-5|TRBV12-3/TRBV12-4|.
TGTGCCAGCAGGGGGACAGCTCAGGGGACCCAGTACTTC
CASRGTAQGTQYF
>.|TRBJ1-2|TRBV6-1|few
TGTGCCAGCCACCGAGGAGAGGATTCGAACCCCTATGGCTACACCTTC
CASHRGEDSNPYGYTF
>.|TRBJ1-1|TRBV20-1|.
TGCAGCCTGGTGGAGGGGATCCCTGAAGCTTTCTTT
CSLVEGIPEAFF
>TRBD2|TRBJ2-1|TRBV7-2|few
TGTGCCAGCAGCTTAGGTGGGGGGGTCTACAATGAGCAGTTCTTC
CASSLGGGVYNEQFF
>.|TRBJ1-2|TRBV2|.
TGTGCCAGCACCGAGAAGTCTAACTATGGCTACACCTTC
CASTEKSNYGYTF
>.|TRBJ2-3|TRBV5-1|few
TGCGCCAGCAGCTCGACGGGACTCATCACAGATACGCAGTATTTT
CASSSTGLITDTQYF
>.|TRBJ2-3|TRBV29-1|.
TGCAGCGTTGAAGGGAAGACAGATACGCAGTATTTT
CSVEGKTDTQYF
>.|TRBJ1-2|TRBV6-6|.
TGTGCCAGCAGTTACTCGAGTATGGCAGGGAGCTATGGCTACACCTTC
CASSYSSMAGSYGYTF
>.|TRBJ2-7|TRBV4-1|.
TGCGCCAGCAGCCAAGCGAGTAGGGACTGGCAGTACTTC
CASSQASRDWQYF
>.|TRBJ1-6|TRBV12-3/TRBV12-4|.
TGTGCCAGCAATGACGGGACAAGCTCCTATAATTCACCCCTCCACTTT
CASNDGTSSYNSPLHF
>TRBD1|TRBJ1-1|TRBV4-1|.
TGCGCCAGCAGCCAAGGTCCCGGGACAGGGGCCTCGCCCAAGGCTTTCTTT
CASSQGPGTGASPKAFF
>.|TRBJ1-3|TRBV7-2|many
TGTGCCAGCAGCTCTCCAGGGGCTGGAAACACCATATATTTT
CASSSPGAGNTIYF
>.|TRBJ2-1|TRBV9|.
TGTGCCAGCAGCGTAGCGGTGAGCCAGGGGAATGAGCAGTTCTTC
CASSVAVSQGNEQFF
>.|TRBJ2-7|TRBV14|.
TGTGCCAGCAGCCCCGTCGGGGGCACAGGGACTTACGAGCAGTACTTC
CASSPVGGTGTYEQYF
>.|TRBJ1-1|TRBV20-1|.
TGCAGTGCTCCCGATAGAGAACGACGGACTGAAGCTTTCTTT
CSAPDRERRTEAFF
>TRBD1|TRBJ1-1|TRBV6-6|.
TGTGCCAGCAGTGGATGGGGACAGGGCGAACCCCCCCGCTTT
CASSGWGQGEPPRF
>.|TRBJ1-1|TRBV7-8|.
TGTGCCAGCAGCTTCGAAGGTGTGGAGGCTTTCTTT
CASSFEGVEAFF
>TRBD1|TRBJ2-3|TRBV7-3|.
TGTGCCAGCAGCACGAGCCGACAGGGAGCAGATACGCAGTATTTT
CASSTSRQGADTQYF